The sequence of this TCR beta chain was determined in a study of cytomegalovirus exposure and HLA in healthy donors. PCR primers comprised 60 Vbeta and 13 Jbeta primers. Method: immunoSEQ multiplex PCR; TCRdb's copy keeps in-frame clones and lacks some. Seen in this sample are 65,000 to 90,000 clones; the ten most common clones hold 2.4%. Comments on this clone: Its antigen is as yet unknown.

Looked up from germline, CDR1 is LNHDA and CDR2 is SQIVND (reference sequence). The CDR3 sequence is 16 residues long. With V trimmed by 6 bases and J by 2 bases, 11 bases remained unmatched. Findings of the study overall: With later analysis, a missense DCLRE1C variant became linked to TCR beta V- and J-gene trimming.

Though probably carrying unrecorded immune exposures, donors were nominally healthy at sampling. The origin of this receptor is a female donor in good health and CMV-seropositive. Sequenced: PBMCs. The V call is TRBV19, the J call TRBJ2-3, with 7 bases aligning to TRBD2. This chain's CDR3 is CASSQLSGIPTDTQYF. CDR3 DNA sequence: TGTGCCAGTAGCCAACTAAGCGGGATACCCACAGATACGCAGTATTTT.